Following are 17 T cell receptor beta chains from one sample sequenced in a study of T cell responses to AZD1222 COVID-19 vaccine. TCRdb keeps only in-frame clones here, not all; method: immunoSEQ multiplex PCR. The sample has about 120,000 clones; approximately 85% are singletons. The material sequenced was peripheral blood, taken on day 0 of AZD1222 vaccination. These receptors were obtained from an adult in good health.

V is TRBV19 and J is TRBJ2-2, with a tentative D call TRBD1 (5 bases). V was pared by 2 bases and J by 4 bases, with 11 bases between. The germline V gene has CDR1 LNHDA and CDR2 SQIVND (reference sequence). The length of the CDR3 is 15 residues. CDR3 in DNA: TGTGCCAGTAGTATACTCCAGGGTGTCACCGGGGAGCTGTTTTTT. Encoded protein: CASSILQGVTGELFF.

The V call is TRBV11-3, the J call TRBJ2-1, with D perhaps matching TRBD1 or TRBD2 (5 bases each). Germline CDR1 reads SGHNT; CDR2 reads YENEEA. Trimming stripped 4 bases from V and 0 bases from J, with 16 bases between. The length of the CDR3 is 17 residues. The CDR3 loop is CASSSGIGASSYNEQFF. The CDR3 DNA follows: TGTGCCAGCAGCTCAGGTATCGGGGCCAGCTCCTACAATGAGCAGTTCTTC.

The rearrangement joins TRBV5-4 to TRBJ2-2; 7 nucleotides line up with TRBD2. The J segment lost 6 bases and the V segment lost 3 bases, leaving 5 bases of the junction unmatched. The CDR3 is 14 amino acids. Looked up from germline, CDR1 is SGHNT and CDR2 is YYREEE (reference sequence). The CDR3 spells CASSSGGGPGELFF. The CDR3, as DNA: TGTGCCAGCAGCTCCGGGGGAGGGCCCGGGGAGCTGTTTTTT.

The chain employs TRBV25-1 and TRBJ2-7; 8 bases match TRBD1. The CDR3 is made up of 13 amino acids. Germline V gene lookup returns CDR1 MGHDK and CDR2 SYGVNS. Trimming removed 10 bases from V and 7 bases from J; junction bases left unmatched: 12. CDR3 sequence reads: CATRETGVVEQYF. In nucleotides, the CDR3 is TGTGCCACCAGGGAGACAGGGGTCGTGGAGCAGTACTTC.

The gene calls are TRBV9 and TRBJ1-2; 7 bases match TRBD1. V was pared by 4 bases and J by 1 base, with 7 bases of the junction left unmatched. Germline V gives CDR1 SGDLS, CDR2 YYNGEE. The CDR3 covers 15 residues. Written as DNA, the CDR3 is TGTGCCAGCAGCCCATACACAGGGGATAACTATGGCTACACCTTC. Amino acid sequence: CASSPYTGDNYGYTF.

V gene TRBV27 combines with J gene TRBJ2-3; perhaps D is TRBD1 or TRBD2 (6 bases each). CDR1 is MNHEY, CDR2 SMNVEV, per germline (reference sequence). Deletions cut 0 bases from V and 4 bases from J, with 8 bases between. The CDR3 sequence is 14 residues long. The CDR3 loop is CASSLSRGPDTQYF. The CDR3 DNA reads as TGTGCCAGCAGTTTATCTCGGGGGCCAGATACGCAGTATTTT.

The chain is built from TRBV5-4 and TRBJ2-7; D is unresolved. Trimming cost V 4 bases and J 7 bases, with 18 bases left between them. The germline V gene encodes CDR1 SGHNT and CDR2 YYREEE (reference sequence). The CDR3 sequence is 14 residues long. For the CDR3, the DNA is TGTGCCAGCAGCCCCCCCGGCGCCCCAGGAGAGCAGTACTTC. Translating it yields CASSPPGAPGEQYF.

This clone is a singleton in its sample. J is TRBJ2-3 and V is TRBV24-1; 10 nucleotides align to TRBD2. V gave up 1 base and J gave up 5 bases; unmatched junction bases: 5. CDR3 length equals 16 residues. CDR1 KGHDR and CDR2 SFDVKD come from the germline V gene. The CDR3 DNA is TGTGCCACCAGTGATTTTCTAGCGGGAGAGATAGATACGCAGTATTTT. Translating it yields CATSDFLAGEIDTQYF.

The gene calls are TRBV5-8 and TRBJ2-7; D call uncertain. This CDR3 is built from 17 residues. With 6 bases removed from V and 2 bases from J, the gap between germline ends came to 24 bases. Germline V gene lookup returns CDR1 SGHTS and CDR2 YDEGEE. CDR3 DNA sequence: TGTGCCAGCACCTCCCAGAGGCGAAGCCCTTATACCTACGAGCAGTACTTC. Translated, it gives CASTSQRRSPYTYEQYF. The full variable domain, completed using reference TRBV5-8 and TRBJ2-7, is EAGVTQSPTHLIKTRGQQATLRCSPISGHTSVYWYQQALGLGLQFLLWYDEGEERNRGNFPPRFSGRQFPNYSSELNVNALELEDSALYLCASTSQRRSPYTYEQYFGPGTRLTVT.

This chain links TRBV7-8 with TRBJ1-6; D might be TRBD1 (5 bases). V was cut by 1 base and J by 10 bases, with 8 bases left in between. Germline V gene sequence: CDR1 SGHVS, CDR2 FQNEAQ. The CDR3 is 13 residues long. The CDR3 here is CASSLERGSPLHF. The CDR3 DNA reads TGTGCCAGCAGCTTAGAGAGGGGCTCACCCCTCCACTTT.

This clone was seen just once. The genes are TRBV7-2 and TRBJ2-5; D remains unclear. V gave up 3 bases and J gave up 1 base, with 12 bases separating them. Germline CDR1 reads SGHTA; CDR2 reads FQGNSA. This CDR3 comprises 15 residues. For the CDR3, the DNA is TGTGCCAGCAGCTTTCAACTAAATCTCCAAGAGACCCAGTACTTC. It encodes CASSFQLNLQETQYF.

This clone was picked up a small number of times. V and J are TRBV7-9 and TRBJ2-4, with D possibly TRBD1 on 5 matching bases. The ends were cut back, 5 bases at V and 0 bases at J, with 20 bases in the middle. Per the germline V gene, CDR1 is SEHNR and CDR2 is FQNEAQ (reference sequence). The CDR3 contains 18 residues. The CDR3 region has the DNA TGTGCCAGCAGCCCCCACCAACAGGTGGATTTAGCCAAAAACATTCAGTACTTC. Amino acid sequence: CASSPHQQVDLAKNIQYF.

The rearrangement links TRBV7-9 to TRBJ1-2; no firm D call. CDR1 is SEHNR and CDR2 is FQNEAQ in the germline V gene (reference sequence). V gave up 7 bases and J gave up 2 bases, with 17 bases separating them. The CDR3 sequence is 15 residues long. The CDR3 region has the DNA TGTGCCAGCATCCCCCCCTCGGGCCCCAACTATGGCTACACCTTC. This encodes CASIPPSGPNYGYTF.

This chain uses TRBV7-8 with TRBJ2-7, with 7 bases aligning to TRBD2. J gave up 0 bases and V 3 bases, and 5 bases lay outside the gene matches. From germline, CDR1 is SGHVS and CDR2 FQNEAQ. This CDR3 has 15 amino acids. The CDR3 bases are TGTGCCAGCAGCTTTTTAGCGGGCAACTCCTACGAGCAGTACTTC. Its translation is CASSFLAGNSYEQYF.

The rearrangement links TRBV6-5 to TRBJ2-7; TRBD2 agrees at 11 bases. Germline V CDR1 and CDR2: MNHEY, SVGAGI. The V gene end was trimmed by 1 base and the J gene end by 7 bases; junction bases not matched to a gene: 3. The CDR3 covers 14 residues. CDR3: CASSYWSSGGEQYF. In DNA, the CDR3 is TGTGCCAGCAGTTACTGGTCTAGCGGGGGGGAGCAGTACTTC.

The CDR3 sequence is CASSYGTESPLHF. Written as DNA, the CDR3 is TGTGCCAGCAGTTATGGGACCGAGTCACCCCTCCACTTT. The chain couples TRBV6-5 to TRBJ1-6, with D maybe TRBD1 (5 bases). The V end lost 3 bases, the J end lost 10 bases, and 10 bases lay between the germline ends. CDR3 length: 13 amino acids. CDR1 is MNHEY and CDR2 is SVGAGI in the germline V gene.

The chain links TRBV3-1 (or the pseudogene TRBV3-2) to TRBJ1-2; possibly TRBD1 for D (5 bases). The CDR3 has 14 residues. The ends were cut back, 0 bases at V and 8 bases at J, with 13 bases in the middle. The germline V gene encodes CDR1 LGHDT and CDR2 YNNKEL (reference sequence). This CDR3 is CASSQESGRQGYTF. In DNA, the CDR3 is TGTGCCAGCAGCCAAGAATCAGGTAGACAGGGCTACACCTTC.